These 20 T cell receptor beta chains came from one sample sequenced in a study of T cell repertoires in cytomegalovirus infection (dated by TCRdb to the late 2010s). For these receptors, no antigen is known. Sequencing relied on an Illumina HiSeq 1500. TCRdb's own reprocessing of the public reads used fastp at Q25 and MiXCR and kept productive beta chains. Every entry covers one CDR3 protein and lists the most common genes and DNA from its rows. Present in this sample are 380,000 or so distinct CDR3 sequences, about 35% of which were seen just once. The ten biggest clones cover approximately 12% of the sample. Read against the paper, the sample's treatment or condition label means: in vitro stimulation with specific CMV peptide epitopes to enrich CMV-specific T cells. The starting material was cultured PBMCs, obtained from culture after CMV antigen stimulation. These receptors all stem from a human donor in good health (CMV status not recorded). Some clones in this sample may be carry-over from other donors' samples.

This clonotype was counted many times. The rearrangement joins TRBV7-2 to TRBJ2-5; 8 bases align to TRBD1. Germline trimming cut 7 bases from V and 0 bases from J; bases unmatched to any gene: 4. This CDR3 spans 14 amino acids. CDR1 SGHTA and CDR2 FQGNSA come from the germline V gene. This CDR3 is CASIRDRNQETQYF. The CDR3 DNA reads TGTGCCAGCATCCGGGACAGGAACCAAGAGACCCAGTACTTC.

This clonotype was detected ten times or more. This chain links TRBV6-1 with TRBJ2-3, with 8 bases identical to TRBD2. Germline V CDR1 and CDR2: MNHNS, SASEGT. With 5 bases clipped from V and 2 bases from J, the junction kept 9 bases outside the gene matches. CDR3 length equals 16 residues. The CDR3 nucleotides are TGTGCCAGCAGTTCCCCCGTAGCGGGGCTCACAGATACGCAGTATTTT. Its protein is CASSSPVAGLTDTQYF.

This clonotype was detected only a few times. The genes are TRBV27 and TRBJ2-6; possibly TRBD1 for D (5 bases). This CDR3 is 15 amino acids long. Per germline, CDR1 MNHEY and CDR2 SMNVEV (reference sequence). Trimming took off 9 bases at V and 1 base at J, with 13 bases between the two ends. The CDR3, as DNA: TGTGCCAGTCGCCCAGACAGATCTGGGGCCAACGTCCTGACTTTC. Translated: CASRPDRSGANVLTF.

The chain links TRBV4-3 to TRBJ1-2; D is unresolved. This CDR3 spans 18 amino acids. V was cut by 1 base and J by 3 bases, with 21 bases left in between. CDR1 is LGHNA and CDR2 is YSLEER in the germline V gene. The CDR3 DNA is TGCGCCAGCAGCCAAGCACATTATGGGCGGAAGGGTGACTATGGCTACACCTTC. Translated: CASSQAHYGRKGDYGYTF.

About this clonotype itself: The junction departs from the called germline gene at one end, perhaps through a read error. The chain couples TRBV7-8 to TRBJ2-1; 7 bases agree with TRBD2. The germline CDR1 and CDR2 sequences are SGHVS and FQNEAQ. This CDR3 region has 16 residues. CDR3 sequence: CASSPLQREVANELFF. The CDR3 DNA reads as TGTGCCAGCAGCCCGCTCCAGCGGGAAGTGGCCAATGAGCTGTTCTTC.

V and J are TRBV29-1 and TRBJ1-2; 7 bases fit TRBD1. CDR1 and CDR2 from the germline V gene are SQVTM and ANQGSEA. CDR3 length equals 15 residues. Trimming cost V 1 base and J 1 base; bases outside gene matches: 6. The CDR3 reads CSVEGPQGVNYGYTF. The CDR3 DNA sequence: TGCAGCGTTGAAGGTCCGCAGGGGGTTAACTATGGCTACACCTTC. Complete variable domain (other parts from reference TRBV29-1 and TRBJ1-2): SAVISQKPSRDICQRGTSLTIQCQVDSQVTMMFWYRQQPGQSLTLIATANQGSEATYESGFVIDKFPISRPNLTFSTLTVSNMSPEDSSIYLCSVEGPQGVNYGYTFGSGTRLTVV.

This rearrangement joins TRBV29-1 to TRBJ2-1, with D possibly being TRBD1 (6 bases). CDR3 length: 15 amino acids. V was pared by 6 bases and J by 8 bases, with 23 bases between. Germline loops: CDR1 SQVTM, CDR2 ANQGSEA. The CDR3 DNA reads as TGCAGCGTCCACAGGGTGGGTCTAGCATTCGATGAGCAGTTCTTC. Amino acid sequence: CSVHRVGLAFDEQFF.

This clonotype showed up just a few times. This chain joins TRBV12-3 or TRBV12-4 and TRBJ2-2; the D call may be TRBD1 or TRBD2 (5 bases each). This CDR3 is built from 11 residues. Trimming took 10 bases from V and 6 from J, leaving 9 bases between them. The CDR3 DNA reads TGTGCCACAAGGGACGCCGGGGAGCTGTTTTTT. Encoded protein: CATRDAGELFF.

V is TRBV28 and J is TRBJ1-2; D gene ambiguous. The CDR3 runs to 12 residues. With 2 bases removed from V and 9 bases from J, the gap between germline ends came to 10 bases. Germline values: CDR1 MDHEN, CDR2 SYDVKM. The CDR3 nucleotides read TGTGCCAGCAGTTTAGACGAGAGGCGCTACACCTTC. It codes for CASSLDERRYTF.

This clonotype showed up just a few times. V and J are TRBV7-6 and TRBJ2-3; D call uncertain. Germline loops: CDR1 SGHVS, CDR2 FNYEAQ. V shed 1 base and J shed 4 bases, with 9 bases lying between them. The CDR3 is 14 residues long. DNA of the CDR3: TGTGCCAGCAGCTTAGAGAGCAGGTCAGATACGCAGTATTTT. This codes for CASSLESRSDTQYF.

The chain links TRBV20-1 to TRBJ2-5; TRBD2 agrees at 12 bases. The germline V gene has CDR1 DFQATT and CDR2 SNEGSKA (reference sequence). Trimming removed 6 bases from V and 5 bases from J; junction bases left unmatched: 25. The CDR3 extends over 20 amino acids. CDR3 in amino acids: CSATWVASGRVGPERETQYF. The CDR3 bases are TGCAGTGCCACCTGGGTGGCTAGCGGGAGGGTAGGGCCCGAACGGGAGACCCAGTACTTC.

Worth noting for this clonotype: Mismatch with germline at one junction end may stem from a read error. The V call is TRBV7-2, the J call TRBJ2-1; D is unresolved. Germline CDR1 and CDR2: SGHTA and FQGNSA. The CDR3 spans 16 residues. The CDR3 bases are TGTGCCAACAGCTTAAACGCAGCGCTAGGGAACAATGAGCAGTTCTTC. It translates to CANSLNAALGNNEQFF.

The chain recombines TRBV7-2 with TRBJ2-1; no reliable D call. The ends were cut back, 5 bases at V and 8 bases at J, with 16 bases in the middle. The V gene's germline CDR1 is SGHTA and CDR2 FQGNSA. CDR3 length: 14 amino acids. Written as DNA, the CDR3 is TGTGCCAGCAGCACGCCGCCGTTGGGCGATGAGCAGTTCTTC. Translation: CASSTPPLGDEQFF.

The V call is TRBV4-1, the J call TRBJ2-1; D remains unclear. Deletions cut 4 bases from V and 5 bases from J, with 12 bases between. Per the germline V gene, CDR1 is MGHRA and CDR2 is YSYEKL. This CDR3 has 14 residues. The CDR3 is CASSRMKANNEQFF. For the CDR3, the DNA is TGCGCCAGCAGCCGGATGAAAGCGAACAATGAGCAGTTCTTC.

Only a few counts were recorded for this clonotype. The V call is TRBV7-2, the J call TRBJ1-5; D is undetermined. There are 11 residues in the CDR3. In germline, CDR1 is SGHTA, CDR2 FQGNSA. Trimming pared 1 base from V and 9 bases from J, leaving 4 bases between. The CDR3 region is CASSLDGPQHF. In DNA, the CDR3 is TGTGCCAGCAGCTTAGATGGGCCCCAGCATTTT.

V and J are TRBV28 and TRBJ1-5; D is uncertain. V lost 5 bases, J lost 5 bases, and 7 bases lay in between. The CDR3 runs 12 residues. Germline loops: CDR1 MDHEN, CDR2 SYDVKM. The CDR3 nucleotides read TGTGCCAGCAGTCCCCAAGATCAGCCCCAGCATTTT. Protein: CASSPQDQPQHF.

This clonotype was seen more than once but under ten times. The V and J genes are TRBV6-5 and TRBJ2-4; 15 bases match TRBD2. CDR3 length: 14 amino acids. V lost 4 bases to trimming and J lost 9 bases; unmatched junction nucleotides: 1. Germline CDR1 and CDR2: MNHEY and SVGAGI. Written as DNA, the CDR3 is TGTGCCAGCAGTTTGGGACTAGCGGGAGGCATTCAGTACTTC. Translating it yields CASSLGLAGGIQYF.

The chain combines TRBV12-3 or TRBV12-4 with TRBJ2-3; TRBD2 agrees at 9 bases. This CDR3 is 15 amino acids long. The V and J ends lost 3 bases and 4 bases, in that order; junction bases with no gene match: 5. The CDR3 DNA is TGTGCCAGCAGTTTGGCTAGCGGGAAGGCAGATACGCAGTATTTT. This sequence encodes CASSLASGKADTQYF.

The chain joins TRBV15 to TRBJ2-3; TRBD2 matches 7 bases. The CDR3 is made up of 17 amino acids. CDR1 is LNHNV and CDR2 is YYDKDF in the germline V gene (reference sequence). V gave up 0 bases and J gave up 2 bases; unmatched junction bases: 8. The CDR3 is CATSRESGLRFTDTQYF. The CDR3 region has the DNA TGTGCCACCAGCAGAGAATCGGGACTACGGTTCACAGATACGCAGTATTTT.

The rearrangement joins TRBV29-1 to TRBJ2-5; 10 bases agree with TRBD1. The CDR3 has 15 residues. Looked up from germline, CDR1 is SQVTM and CDR2 is ANQGSEA. Unmatched junction bases numbered 4, after V lost 1 base and J lost 2 bases. CDR3 amino acids: CSVEVKGQGQETQYF. The DNA for the CDR3 is TGCAGCGTTGAAGTAAAGGGACAGGGGCAAGAGACCCAGTACTTC.